This T cell receptor (beta chain) was identified in a study of blood T cell repertoires in COVID-19. Whole-study context: Specimens from acute and convalescent COVID-19 originated in the United States, Italy and Spain. Sample material is recorded as cDNA or gDNA derived from T cells, B-cell-depleted T cells, or PBMCs.

V shed 3 bases and J 4 bases; nucleotides not matched to a gene: 5. Per the germline V gene, CDR1 is MNHEY and CDR2 is SMNVEV (reference sequence). The CDR3 is made up of 15 amino acids. Per the authors' pipeline: The assay estimated nucleated cells by amplifying reference gene primers. Data came from immunoSEQ multiplex PCR; TCRdb stores just in-frame clones and leaves some out. V and J calls and clone size are copied from that table; D and trimming were computed from the DNA. The repertoire holds more than 45,000 clones, with over 70% as singletons. The chain uses TRBV27 and TRBJ1-1; 10 bases agree with TRBD1. The receptor was derived from a human donor in a cohort sampled during active COVID-19. Sample: peripheral blood. The CDR3 DNA sequence: TGTGCCAGCAGTTTCCGGGACAGGGGAGGCACTGAAGCTTTCTTT. This gives the protein CASSFRDRGGTEAFF.